This entry concerns a single T cell receptor beta chain. Its antigen is currently unknown. Unique molecular identifiers were incorporated into the prepared TCRbeta library. Using its own MiXCR run on the PCR reads, TCRdb lists one record per CDR3 protein. Seen here are 80,000 or so distinct CDR3 sequences, 13% to 15% observed once, and the top ten hold about 30%. The sample comes from a study of T-cell reconstitution after alpha-beta-depleted transplantation in children. General study points: Surviving recipient cells, namely T cells and thymic progenitors, were the source of high day-60 TCRbeta diversity in some patients. Alpha-beta T cells about two months after transplant reportedly derived from several hundred expanded graft clones.

The germline V gene encodes CDR1 MDHEN and CDR2 SYDVKM. V was trimmed by 2 bases and J by 7 bases, leaving 11 bases between them. The CDR3 consists of 14 residues. The sequence came from a male patient between 2 and 9 years old who had a stem cell transplant for acute lymphoblastic leukemia, so the T cells may come from the graft donor. This chain joins TRBV28 and TRBJ1-4; no firm D call. The source material was PBMCs, mostly from graft donor cells, sampled 180 days after TCRalphabeta/CD19-depleted stem cell transplant. The CDR3 is CASSLEDEGEKLFF. CDR3 bases: TGTGCCAGCAGTTTAGAGGATGAGGGTGAAAAACTGTTTTTT.